The 31 T cell receptor beta chains below all came from one sample that was sequenced in a study of T cell changes during pregnancy in multiple sclerosis. Libraries were prepared by immunoSEQ multiplex PCR; TCRdb keeps only in-frame clonotypes and omits some of them. The repertoire holds approximately 60,000 clones, with roughly 94% as singletons. The sample was CD8+ T cells from peripheral blood mononuclear cells, taken in the third trimester of pregnancy. All receptors derive from a female donor with multiple sclerosis, enrolled in a pregnancy study.

The CDR3 is CASTLPGLKNIQYF. The CDR3 DNA follows: TGTGCCAGCACCCTACCGGGACTAAAAAACATTCAGTACTTC. The rearrangement joins TRBV7-9 to TRBJ2-4; 7 bases are shared with TRBD2. The junction had 7 bases not matched to a gene; V was cut back by 7 bases and J by 4 bases. The CDR3 spans 14 residues. In germline, CDR1 is SEHNR, CDR2 FQNEAQ (reference sequence).

The genes are TRBV29-1 and TRBJ2-7, with 10 positions matching TRBD1. The CDR3 totals 13 residues. CDR1 and CDR2 (germline): SQVTM, ANQGSEA. Germline trimming cut 4 bases from V and 5 bases from J; bases unmatched to any gene: 5. CDR3 residues: CSVVGTGDHEQYF. In DNA form, the CDR3 reads TGCAGCGTTGTCGGGACAGGGGACCACGAGCAGTACTTC.

J is TRBJ2-7 and V is TRBV7-9, with TRBD1 matching 7 bases. Germline loops: CDR1 SEHNR, CDR2 FQNEAQ (reference sequence). Trimming at V came to 5 bases and at J to 5 bases, leaving 3 bases not matched to a gene. The length of the CDR3 is 12 residues. The CDR3 DNA follows: TGTGCCAGCAGCGCGACAGGGAACGAGCAGTACTTC. Protein: CASSATGNEQYF.

This chain connects TRBV2 to TRBJ2-3, with D maybe TRBD2 (6 bases). V lost 9 bases to trimming and J lost 0 bases, with 16 bases between them. The germline V gene has CDR1 SNHLY and CDR2 FYNNEI. This CDR3 is 15 amino acids long. The CDR3 DNA sequence: TGTGCCAGTACTGTTGGGGGGTCTAGCACAGATACGCAGTATTTT. It codes for CASTVGGSSTDTQYF. Looking up the rest from reference TRBV2 and TRBJ2-3 gives the full variable domain: EPEVTQTPSHQVTQMGQEVILRCVPISNHLYFYWYRQILGQKVEFLVSFYNNEISEKSEIFDDQFSVERPDGSNFTLKIRSTKLEDSAMYFCASTVGGSSTDTQYFGPGTRLTVL.

In nucleotides, the CDR3 is TGTGCCTGGTCGGCGGGTCTCGAACTGTTTTTT. It codes for CAWSAGLELFF. The gene calls are TRBV30 and TRBJ1-4; D is uncertain. Trimming pared 5 bases from V and 12 bases from J, leaving 13 bases between. CDR1 and CDR2 (germline): GTSNPN, SVGIG (reference sequence). This CDR3 is built from 11 residues.

The chain is built from TRBV4-3 and TRBJ1-4; D remains ambiguous. Trimming left V 1 base short and J 3 bases short, with 9 bases between. CDR1 LGHNA and CDR2 YSLEER come from the germline V gene. The CDR3 consists of 15 residues. Written as DNA, the CDR3 is TGCGCCAGCAGCCAAGTCGGAGCGGCTAATGAAAAACTGTTTTTT. Translating it yields CASSQVGAANEKLFF.

The V and J genes are TRBV10-3 and TRBJ2-5; 10 positions match TRBD2. The germline gives CDR1 ENHRY, CDR2 SYGVKD. V gave up 0 bases and J gave up 0 bases; unmatched junction bases: 10. The CDR3 runs 19 residues. CDR3 sequence reads: CAISESRTLAGVHQETQYF. As DNA, the CDR3 is TGTGCCATCAGTGAGTCCCGAACCCTAGCGGGAGTTCACCAAGAGACCCAGTACTTC.

This chain uses TRBV6-5 with TRBJ2-1; D might be TRBD1 (5 bases). The CDR3 has 15 amino acids. CDR1 MNHEY and CDR2 SVGAGI come from the germline V gene. The V end lost 7 bases, the J end lost 7 bases, and 20 bases lay between the germline ends. Here the CDR3 DNA reads TGTGCCAGCACTTCAAGAGAAGGGGCAGGGAATGAGCAGTTCTTC. Its protein is CASTSREGAGNEQFF.

The chain joins TRBV10-3 to TRBJ2-7; unclear D gene. With 4 bases removed from V and 1 base from J, the gap between germline ends came to 14 bases. Per germline, CDR1 ENHRY and CDR2 SYGVKD. CDR3 length: 15 amino acids. CDR3 nucleotide sequence: TGTGCCATCAGTGTGGCAGCCCCGAGGTCCTACGAGCAGTACTTC. Its protein product is CAISVAAPRSYEQYF.

The chain is built from TRBV19 and TRBJ1-5; TRBD1 might be the D (6 bases). Germline CDR1 is LNHDA and CDR2 is SQIVND (reference sequence). Deletions cut 6 bases from V and 0 bases from J, with 18 bases between. The CDR3 has 17 residues. For the CDR3, the DNA is TGTGCCAGTAGAACAGACAGGAATTATAATAGCAATCAGCCCCAGCATTTT. This translates into CASRTDRNYNSNQPQHF. The entire variable domain, with the rest obtained from reference TRBV19 and TRBJ1-5, is as follows: DGGITQSPKYLFRKEGQNVTLSCEQNLNHDAMYWYRQDPGQGLRLIYYSQIVNDFQKGDIAEGYSVSREKKESFPLTVTSAQKNPTAFYLCASRTDRNYNSNQPQHFGDGTRLSIL.

The J gene is TRBJ2-3, the V gene TRBV2, with 7 bases that match TRBD1. The CDR3 is made up of 16 amino acids. Germline V gives CDR1 SNHLY, CDR2 FYNNEI. J gave up 4 bases and V 4 bases, and 11 bases lay outside the gene matches. CDR3 residues: CASSVGGRGLADTQYF. CDR3 in DNA: TGTGCCAGCAGTGTAGGGGGCAGGGGTTTAGCAGATACGCAGTATTTT.

V and J are TRBV18 and TRBJ2-7; possibly TRBD2 for D (5 bases). V was clipped by 3 bases and J by 3 bases, with 15 bases between them. This CDR3 is 15 amino acids long. From germline, CDR1 is KGHSH and CDR2 LQKENI. The CDR3 reads CASSPVRTPDYEQYF. The DNA of the CDR3 is TGTGCCAGCTCACCGGTCAGGACTCCAGACTACGAGCAGTACTTC.

The chain uses TRBV10-3 and TRBJ1-4; D unclear. CDR1 is ENHRY, CDR2 SYGVKD, per germline. This CDR3 spans 15 amino acids. The V end lost 0 bases, the J end lost 5 bases, and 10 bases lay between the germline ends. The CDR3 protein is CAISESRQKNEKLFF. DNA for the CDR3: TGTGCCATCAGTGAGTCGAGGCAGAAGAATGAAAAACTGTTTTTT.

The chain has TRBV30 and TRBJ2-3; 9 nucleotides line up with TRBD2. V trimming: 0 bases; J trimming: 3 bases; junction bases outside the gene matches: 4. The germline V gene has CDR1 GTSNPN and CDR2 SVGIG (reference sequence). The CDR3 has 15 residues. The CDR3 sequence is CAWSVGAGGTDTQYF. The CDR3 bases are TGTGCCTGGAGTGTAGGGGCGGGAGGGACAGATACGCAGTATTTT. Filled out from reference TRBV30 and TRBJ2-3, the complete variable domain reads SQTIHQWPATLVQPVGSPLSLECTVEGTSNPNLYWYRQAAGRGLQLLFYSVGIGQISSEVPQNLSASRPQDRQFILSSKKLLLSDSGFYLCAWSVGAGGTDTQYFGPGTRLTVL.

The genes are TRBV6-1 and TRBJ1-4; the D is unclear. This CDR3 has 11 residues. The V end was cut by 4 bases, the J end by 13 bases, with 10 bases between. Germline lookup yields CDR1 MNHNS and CDR2 SASEGT. CDR3 sequence reads: CASSARRRLFF. CDR3 nucleotide sequence: TGTGCCAGCAGTGCGAGGCGTCGACTGTTTTTT.

The J gene is TRBJ2-7, the V gene TRBV7-9; possible D gene TRBD1, 6 bases. The CDR3 is 12 residues long. The germline gives CDR1 SEHNR, CDR2 FQNEAQ (reference sequence). V lost 0 bases and J lost 7, with 7 bases in between. The CDR3 region has the DNA TGTGCCAGCAGCTTAGCAGGGGGTGAGCAGTACTTC. Translated, it gives CASSLAGGEQYF.

The rearrangement links TRBV5-1 to TRBJ1-1, with 10 bases identical to TRBD1. The V gene end was trimmed by 4 bases and the J gene end by 5 bases; junction bases not matched to a gene: 8. CDR1 and CDR2 (germline): SGHRS, YFSETQ. The CDR3 is 15 amino acids. Here the CDR3 reads CASSVRQGADTEAFF. The DNA of the CDR3 is TGCGCCAGCAGCGTGCGACAGGGGGCTGATACTGAAGCTTTCTTT.

V gene TRBV27 combines with J gene TRBJ2-3; 8 bases are shared with TRBD2. Per the germline V gene, CDR1 is MNHEY and CDR2 is SMNVEV (reference sequence). J lost 2 bases, V lost 5 bases, and 12 bases had no gene match. CDR3 length equals 17 residues. CDR3 DNA sequence: TGTGCCAGCAGTGCACTGGCGGAACTAGCGGCCACAGATACGCAGTATTTT. It translates to CASSALAELAATDTQYF.

J is TRBJ2-5 and V is TRBV11-2, with no clear D. Germline V lookup: CDR1 SGHAT, CDR2 FQNNGV. CDR3 size: 11 residues. Between the trimmed V and J ends, which lost 7 bases and 1 base, there was a span of 4 bases. CDR3 amino acids: CASTFQETQYF. DNA for the CDR3: TGTGCCAGCACGTTCCAAGAGACCCAGTACTTC. The full variable domain, rest sourced from reference TRBV11-2 and TRBJ2-5, is EAGVAQSPRYKIIEKRQSVAFWCNPISGHATLYWYQQILGQGPKLLIQFQNNGVVDDSQLPKDRFSAERLKGVDSTLKIQPAKLEDSAVYLCASTFQETQYFGPGTRLLVL.

The chain recombines TRBV9 with TRBJ2-5; 15 nucleotides line up with TRBD2. Germline trimming cut 4 bases from V and 2 bases from J; bases unmatched to any gene: 12. Germline CDR1 SGDLS, CDR2 YYNGEE. The CDR3 consists of 19 residues. The CDR3 protein is CASSFGTSGRHYVQETQYF. Here the CDR3 DNA reads TGTGCCAGCAGCTTTGGGACTAGCGGGAGGCATTATGTTCAAGAGACCCAGTACTTC.

The chain recombines TRBV27 with TRBJ1-4; 8 bases fit TRBD1. V lost 10 bases and J lost 3; bases outside the gene matches: 4. Germline values: CDR1 MNHEY, CDR2 SMNVEV (reference sequence). The CDR3 covers 13 residues. Here the CDR3 reads CAIGTGPNEKLFF. The CDR3, as DNA: TGTGCCATCGGGACAGGTCCTAATGAAAAACTGTTTTTT.

The V gene is TRBV5-1, the J gene TRBJ2-7; no reliable D call. The CDR3 length is 15 residues. V was shortened by 0 bases and J by 5 bases, with 15 bases between the two germline ends. Per germline, CDR1 SGHRS and CDR2 YFSETQ. The CDR3: CASSLVAAVIDEQYF. The DNA for the CDR3 is TGCGCCAGCAGCTTGGTGGCGGCGGTCATCGACGAGCAGTACTTC.

The rearrangement links TRBV6-6 to TRBJ2-7; D gene unclear. V dropped 8 bases and J dropped 4 bases, with 9 bases sitting between them. This CDR3 contains 11 residues. In germline, CDR1 is MNHNY, CDR2 SVGAGI (reference sequence). The CDR3 reads CASSIGYEQYF. CDR3 sequence (DNA): TGTGCCAGCTCAATCGGGTACGAGCAGTACTTC.

The rearrangement joins TRBV5-1 to TRBJ2-7, with D possibly being TRBD1 (5 bases). Trimming stripped 1 base from V and 5 bases from J, with 16 bases between. The CDR3 length is 15 residues. Germline V gene sequence: CDR1 SGHRS, CDR2 YFSETQ. The CDR3 spells CASSLIRGLKNEQYF. DNA of the CDR3: TGCGCCAGCAGCTTGATTAGGGGTCTTAAGAACGAGCAGTACTTC. Together with reference TRBV5-1 and TRBJ2-7, the CDR3 gives the full variable domain: KAGVTQTPRYLIKTRGQQVTLSCSPISGHRSVSWYQQTPGQGLQFLFEYFSETQRNKGNFPGRFSGRQFSNSRSEMNVSTLELGDSALYLCASSLIRGLKNEQYFGPGTRLTVT.

The J gene is TRBJ2-3, the V gene TRBV19; 7 bases agree with TRBD2. Per germline, CDR1 LNHDA and CDR2 SQIVND (reference sequence). Losses at the gene ends were 7 bases for V and 1 base for J; bases not matched to a gene: 5. CDR3 length equals 14 residues. CDR3 nucleotides: TGTGCCAGTAACCGCGGGAGTGGCACAGATACGCAGTATTTT. Protein sequence: CASNRGSGTDTQYF.

The chain recombines TRBV27 with TRBJ1-1; 8 bases line up with TRBD1. With 5 bases clipped from V and 3 bases from J, the junction kept 5 bases outside the gene matches. The germline gives CDR1 MNHEY, CDR2 SMNVEV (reference sequence). The CDR3 sequence is 14 residues long. The CDR3 bases are TGTGCCAGCAGTCCTACAGGGGGTCACACTGAAGCTTTCTTT. Residues: CASSPTGGHTEAFF.

This sequence joins TRBV7-9 and TRBJ1-1, with 7 bases lining up with TRBD1. This CDR3 is 19 amino acids long. CDR1 and CDR2 (germline): SEHNR, FQNEAQ (reference sequence). V was clipped by 1 base and J by 0 bases; unmatched bases: 14. This CDR3 reads CASSLGLCCGQALNTEAFF. The CDR3 DNA reads as TGTGCCAGCAGCTTAGGTTTATGCTGCGGACAGGCCTTGAACACTGAAGCTTTCTTT.

This clone was picked up one time. The chain recombines TRBV6-5 with TRBJ1-5; weak D call: TRBD1 (5 bases). Looked up from germline, CDR1 is MNHEY and CDR2 is SVGAGI. The CDR3 length is 13 residues. V was pared by 6 bases and J by 7 bases, with 13 bases between. CDR3 sequence: CASRGAGAQPQHF. The CDR3 DNA is TGTGCCAGCAGGGGTGCTGGGGCCCAGCCCCAGCATTTT.

The chain carries TRBV6-6 and TRBJ2-3; D perhaps matches TRBD2 (5 bases). The germline V gene has CDR1 MNHNY and CDR2 SVGAGI (reference sequence). This CDR3 region has 14 residues. With 6 bases removed from V and 4 bases from J, the gap between germline ends came to 14 bases. The DNA of the CDR3 is TGTGCCAGCAGACTCCTCATCGGGGCAGATACGCAGTATTTT. Translating it yields CASRLLIGADTQYF.

This chain uses TRBV4-1 with TRBJ1-1, with TRBD1 matching 7 bases. In germline, CDR1 is MGHRA, CDR2 YSYEKL. The CDR3 has 15 residues. With V trimmed by 4 bases and J by 1 base, 6 bases remained unmatched. DNA for the CDR3: TGCGCCAGCAGCCCCTCACAGGGGTCGAACACTGAAGCTTTCTTT. Protein sequence: CASSPSQGSNTEAFF.

The chain uses TRBV29-1 and TRBJ1-2; no clear D gene. The CDR3 is made up of 11 amino acids. Germline lookup yields CDR1 SQVTM and CDR2 ANQGSEA. The ends were cut back, 4 bases at V and 2 bases at J, with 5 bases in the middle. Here the CDR3 reads CSVAQNYGYTF. CDR3 nucleotides: TGCAGCGTTGCGCAGAACTATGGCTACACCTTC.